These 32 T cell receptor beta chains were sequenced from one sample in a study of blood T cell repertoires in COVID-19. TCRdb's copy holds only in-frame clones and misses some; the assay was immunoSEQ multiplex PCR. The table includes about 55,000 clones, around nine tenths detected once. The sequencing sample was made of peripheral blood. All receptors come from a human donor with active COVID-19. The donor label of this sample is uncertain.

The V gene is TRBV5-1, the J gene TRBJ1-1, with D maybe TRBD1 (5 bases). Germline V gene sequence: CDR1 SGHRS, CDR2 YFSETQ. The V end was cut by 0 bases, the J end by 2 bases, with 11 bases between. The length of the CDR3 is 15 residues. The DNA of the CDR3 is TGCGCCAGCAGCTTGGCCCGGGGGACCAACACTGAAGCTTTCTTT. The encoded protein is CASSLARGTNTEAFF.

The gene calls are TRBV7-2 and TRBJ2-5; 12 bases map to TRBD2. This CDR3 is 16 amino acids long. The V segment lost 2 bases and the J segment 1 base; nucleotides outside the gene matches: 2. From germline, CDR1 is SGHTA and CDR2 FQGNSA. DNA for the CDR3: TGTGCCAGCAGCTTATCGGGACTAGCGGGCCAAGAGACCCAGTACTTC. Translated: CASSLSGLAGQETQYF.

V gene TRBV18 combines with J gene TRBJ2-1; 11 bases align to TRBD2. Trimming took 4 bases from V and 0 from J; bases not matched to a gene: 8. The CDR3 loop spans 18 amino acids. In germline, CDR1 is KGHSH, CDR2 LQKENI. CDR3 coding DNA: TGTGCCAGCTCACAACTAGCGGGGGCCCTGAGCTCCTACAATGAGCAGTTCTTC. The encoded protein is CASSQLAGALSSYNEQFF. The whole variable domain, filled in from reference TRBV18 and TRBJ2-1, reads NAGVMQNPRHLVRRRGQEARLRCSPMKGHSHVYWYRQLPEEGLKFMVYLQKENIIDESGMPKERFSAEFPKEGPSILRIQQVVRGDSAAYFCASSQLAGALSSYNEQFFGPGTRLTVL.

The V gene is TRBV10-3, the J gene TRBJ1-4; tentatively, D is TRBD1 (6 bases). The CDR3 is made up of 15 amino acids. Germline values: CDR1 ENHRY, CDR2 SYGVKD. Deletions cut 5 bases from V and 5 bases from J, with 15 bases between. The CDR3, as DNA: TGTGCCATCAGTAGCACCGACAGGAACAATGAAAAACTGTTTTTT. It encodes CAISSTDRNNEKLFF.

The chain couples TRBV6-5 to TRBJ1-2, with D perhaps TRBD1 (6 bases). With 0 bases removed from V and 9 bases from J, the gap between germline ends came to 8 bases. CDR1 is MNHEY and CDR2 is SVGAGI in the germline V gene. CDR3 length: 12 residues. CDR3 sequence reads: CASSYSDSSYTF. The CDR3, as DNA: TGTGCCAGCAGTTACTCGGACAGTAGCTACACCTTC.

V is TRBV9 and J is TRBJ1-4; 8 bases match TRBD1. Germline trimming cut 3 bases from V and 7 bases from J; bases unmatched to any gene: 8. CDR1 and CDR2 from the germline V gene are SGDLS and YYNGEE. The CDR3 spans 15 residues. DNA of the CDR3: TGTGCCAGCAGCGAGACCGGACAGGGCGGTGAAAAACTGTTTTTT. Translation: CASSETGQGGEKLFF.

The DNA of the CDR3 is TGTGCCAGCAGCCCTGGACAGGGTGGGACCCAGTACTTC. Its translation: CASSPGQGGTQYF. The chain has TRBV9 and TRBJ2-5; 8 bases line up with TRBD1. CDR1 is SGDLS, CDR2 YYNGEE, per germline. The V segment lost 4 bases and the J segment 7 bases; nucleotides outside the gene matches: 6. The CDR3 runs 13 residues.

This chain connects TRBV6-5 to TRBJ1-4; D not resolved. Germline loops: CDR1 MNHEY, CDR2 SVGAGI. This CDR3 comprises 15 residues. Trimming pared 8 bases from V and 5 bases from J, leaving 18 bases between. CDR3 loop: CASLQSGRKNEKLFF. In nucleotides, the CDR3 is TGTGCCAGCCTTCAATCCGGGAGGAAAAATGAAAAACTGTTTTTT.

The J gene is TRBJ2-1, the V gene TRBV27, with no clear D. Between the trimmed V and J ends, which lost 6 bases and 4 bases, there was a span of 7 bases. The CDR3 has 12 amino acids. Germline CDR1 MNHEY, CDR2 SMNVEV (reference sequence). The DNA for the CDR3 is TGTGCCAGCAGGACTCCTTACAATGAGCAGTTCTTC. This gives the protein CASRTPYNEQFF.

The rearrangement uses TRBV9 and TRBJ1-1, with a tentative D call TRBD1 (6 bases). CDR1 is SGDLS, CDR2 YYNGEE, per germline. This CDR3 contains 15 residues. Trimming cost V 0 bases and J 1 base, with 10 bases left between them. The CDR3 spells CASSVEAGENTEAFF. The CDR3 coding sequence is TGTGCCAGCAGCGTAGAAGCAGGGGAGAACACTGAAGCTTTCTTT.

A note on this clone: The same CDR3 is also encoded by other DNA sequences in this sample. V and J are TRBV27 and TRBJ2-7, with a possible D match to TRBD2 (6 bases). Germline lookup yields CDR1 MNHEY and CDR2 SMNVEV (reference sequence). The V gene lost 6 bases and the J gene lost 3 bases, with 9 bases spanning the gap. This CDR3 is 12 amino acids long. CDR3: CASSPGSYEQYF. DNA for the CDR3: TGTGCCAGCAGCCCCGGGAGCTACGAGCAGTACTTC.

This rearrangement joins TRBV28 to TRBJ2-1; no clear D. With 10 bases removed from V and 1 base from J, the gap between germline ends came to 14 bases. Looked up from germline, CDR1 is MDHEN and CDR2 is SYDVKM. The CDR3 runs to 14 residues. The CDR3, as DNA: TGTGCCATCTCGTCGGTCTTTTCCTACAATGAGCAGTTCTTC. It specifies CAISSVFSYNEQFF. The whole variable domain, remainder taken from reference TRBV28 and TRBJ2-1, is DVKVTQSSRYLVKRTGEKVFLECVQDMDHENMFWYRQDPGLGLRLIYFSYDVKMKEKGDIPEGYSVSREKKERFSLILESASTNQTSMYLCAISSVFSYNEQFFGPGTRLTVL.

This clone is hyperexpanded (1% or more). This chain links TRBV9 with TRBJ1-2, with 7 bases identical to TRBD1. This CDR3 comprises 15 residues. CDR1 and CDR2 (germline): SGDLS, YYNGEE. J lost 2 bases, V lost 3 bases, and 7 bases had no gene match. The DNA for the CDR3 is TGTGCCAGCAGCGAGCAAATAGGGGGCAACTATGGCTACACCTTC. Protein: CASSEQIGGNYGYTF. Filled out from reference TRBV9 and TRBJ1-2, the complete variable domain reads DSGVTQTPKHLITATGQRVTLRCSPRSGDLSVYWYQQSLDQGLQFLIQYYNGEERAKGNILERFSAQQFPDLHSELNLSSLELGDSALYFCASSEQIGGNYGYTFGSGTRLTVV.

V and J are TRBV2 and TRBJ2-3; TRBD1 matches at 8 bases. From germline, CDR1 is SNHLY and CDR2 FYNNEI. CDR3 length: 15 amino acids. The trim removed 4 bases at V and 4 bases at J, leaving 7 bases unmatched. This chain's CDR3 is CASSAGRGPSDTQYF. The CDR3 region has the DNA TGTGCCAGCAGTGCTGGCAGGGGGCCATCAGATACGCAGTATTTT.

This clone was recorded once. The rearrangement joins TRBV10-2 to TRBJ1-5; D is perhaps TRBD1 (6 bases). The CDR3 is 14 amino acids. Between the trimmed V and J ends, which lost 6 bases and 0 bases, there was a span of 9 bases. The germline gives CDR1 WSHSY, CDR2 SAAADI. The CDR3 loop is CASRGGSSNQPQHF. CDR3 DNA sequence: TGCGCCAGCAGAGGGGGAAGTAGCAATCAGCCCCAGCATTTT.

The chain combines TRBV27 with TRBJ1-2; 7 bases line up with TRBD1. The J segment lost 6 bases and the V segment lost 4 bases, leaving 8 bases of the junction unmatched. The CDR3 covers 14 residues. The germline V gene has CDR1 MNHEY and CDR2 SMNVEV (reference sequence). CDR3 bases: TGTGCCAGCAGTTCCGAGGACAGGAGAGATGGCTACACCTTC. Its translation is CASSSEDRRDGYTF.

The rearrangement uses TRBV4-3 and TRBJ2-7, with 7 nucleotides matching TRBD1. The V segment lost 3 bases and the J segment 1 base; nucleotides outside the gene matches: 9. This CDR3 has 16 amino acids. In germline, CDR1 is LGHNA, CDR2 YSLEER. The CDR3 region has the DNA TGCGCCAGCAGCCAGGAGGTTGACAGGGAATCCTACGAGCAGTACGTC. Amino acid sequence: CASSQEVDRESYEQYV.

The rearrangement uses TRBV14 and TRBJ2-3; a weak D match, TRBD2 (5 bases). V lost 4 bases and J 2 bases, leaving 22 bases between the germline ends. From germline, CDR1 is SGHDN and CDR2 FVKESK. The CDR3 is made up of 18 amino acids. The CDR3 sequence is CASSLDRRSSRDTDTQYF. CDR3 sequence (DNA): TGTGCCAGCAGCCTCGATAGACGGTCCTCACGGGACACAGATACGCAGTATTTT.

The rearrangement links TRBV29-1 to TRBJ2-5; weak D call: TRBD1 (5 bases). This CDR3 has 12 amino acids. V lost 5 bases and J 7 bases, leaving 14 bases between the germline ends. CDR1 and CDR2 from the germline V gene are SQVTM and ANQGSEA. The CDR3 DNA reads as TGCAGCGTTCGTCAGGGTGCCCCGACCCAGTACTTC. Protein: CSVRQGAPTQYF.

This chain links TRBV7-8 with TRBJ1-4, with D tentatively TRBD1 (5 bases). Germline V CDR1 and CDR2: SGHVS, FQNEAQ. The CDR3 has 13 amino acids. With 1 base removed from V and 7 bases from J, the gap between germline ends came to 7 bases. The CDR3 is CASSLGQGEKLFF. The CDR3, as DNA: TGTGCCAGCAGCTTAGGCCAGGGTGAAAAACTGTTTTTT. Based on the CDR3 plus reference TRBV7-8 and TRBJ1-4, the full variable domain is GAGVSQSPRYKVAKRGQDVALRCDPISGHVSLFWYQQALGQGPEFLTYFQNEAQLDKSGLPSDRFFAERPEGSVSTLKIQRTQQEDSAVYLCASSLGQGEKLFFGSGTQLSVL.

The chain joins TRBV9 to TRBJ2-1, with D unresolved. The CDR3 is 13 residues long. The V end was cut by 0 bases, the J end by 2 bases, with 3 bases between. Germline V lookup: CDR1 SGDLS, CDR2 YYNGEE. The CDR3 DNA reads TGTGCCAGCAGCGTAGCAACCTACAATGAGCAGTTCTTC. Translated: CASSVATYNEQFF.

Written as DNA, the CDR3 is TGTGCCAGTACCTCGGACAGGGCTGGAAACACCATATATTTT. Protein product: CASTSDRAGNTIYF. The gene calls are TRBV19 and TRBJ1-3; the match to TRBD1 covers 8 bases. J lost 2 bases, V lost 7 bases, and 4 bases had no gene match. CDR3 length: 14 residues. Germline V gives CDR1 LNHDA, CDR2 SQIVND (reference sequence).

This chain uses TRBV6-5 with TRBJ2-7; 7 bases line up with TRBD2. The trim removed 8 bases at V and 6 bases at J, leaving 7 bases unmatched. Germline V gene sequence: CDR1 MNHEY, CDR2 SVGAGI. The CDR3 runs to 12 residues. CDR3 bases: TGTGCCAGCGGGGGGGGGACCCGCGAGCAGTACGTC. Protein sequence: CASGGGTREQYV.

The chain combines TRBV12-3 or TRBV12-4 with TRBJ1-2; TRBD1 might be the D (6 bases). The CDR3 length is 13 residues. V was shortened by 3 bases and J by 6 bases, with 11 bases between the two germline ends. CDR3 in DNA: TGTGCCAGCAGTTTCAATACAGGGCATGGCTACACCTTC. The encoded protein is CASSFNTGHGYTF.

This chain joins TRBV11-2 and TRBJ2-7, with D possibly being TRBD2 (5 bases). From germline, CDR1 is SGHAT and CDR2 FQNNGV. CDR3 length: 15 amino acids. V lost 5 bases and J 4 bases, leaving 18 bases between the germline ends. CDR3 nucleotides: TGTGCCAGCAGCACAGAGGGCCCCCCTTATTACGAGCAGTACTTC. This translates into CASSTEGPPYYEQYF. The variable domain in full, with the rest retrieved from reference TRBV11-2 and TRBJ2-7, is EAGVAQSPRYKIIEKRQSVAFWCNPISGHATLYWYQQILGQGPKLLIQFQNNGVVDDSQLPKDRFSAERLKGVDSTLKIQPAKLEDSAVYLCASSTEGPPYYEQYFGPGTRLTVT.

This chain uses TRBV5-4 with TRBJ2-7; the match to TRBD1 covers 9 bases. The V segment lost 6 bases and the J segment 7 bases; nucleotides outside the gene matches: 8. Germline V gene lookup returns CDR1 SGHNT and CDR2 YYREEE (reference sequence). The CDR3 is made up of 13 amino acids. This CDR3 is CASNPQGAREQYF. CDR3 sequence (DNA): TGTGCCAGCAATCCACAGGGGGCTAGAGAGCAGTACTTC.

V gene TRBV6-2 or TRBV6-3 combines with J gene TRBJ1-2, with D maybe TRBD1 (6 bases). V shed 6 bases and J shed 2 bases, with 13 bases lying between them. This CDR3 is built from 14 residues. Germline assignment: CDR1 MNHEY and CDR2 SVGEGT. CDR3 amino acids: CASSITQGNYGYTF. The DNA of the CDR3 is TGTGCCAGCAGCATAACCCAGGGGAACTATGGCTACACCTTC.

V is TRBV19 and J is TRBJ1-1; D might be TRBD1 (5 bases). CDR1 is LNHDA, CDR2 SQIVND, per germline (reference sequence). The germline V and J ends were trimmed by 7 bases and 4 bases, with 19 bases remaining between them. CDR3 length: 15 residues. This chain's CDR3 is CASKTGGGRLTEAFF. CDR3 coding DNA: TGTGCCAGTAAAACAGGCGGAGGGAGGCTCACTGAAGCTTTCTTT.

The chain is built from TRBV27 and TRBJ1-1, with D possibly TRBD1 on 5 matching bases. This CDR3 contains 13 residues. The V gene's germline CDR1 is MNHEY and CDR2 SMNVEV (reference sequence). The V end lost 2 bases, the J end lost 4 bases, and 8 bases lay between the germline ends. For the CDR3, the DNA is TGTGCCAGCAGTTTAAGGGGTGCCACTGAAGCTTTCTTT. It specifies CASSLRGATEAFF.

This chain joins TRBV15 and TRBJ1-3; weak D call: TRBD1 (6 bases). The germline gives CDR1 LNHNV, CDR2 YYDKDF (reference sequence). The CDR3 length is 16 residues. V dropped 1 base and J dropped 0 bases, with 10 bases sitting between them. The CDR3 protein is CATSRAGQNSGNTIYF. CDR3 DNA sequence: TGTGCCACCAGCAGAGCTGGACAGAACTCTGGAAACACCATATATTTT.

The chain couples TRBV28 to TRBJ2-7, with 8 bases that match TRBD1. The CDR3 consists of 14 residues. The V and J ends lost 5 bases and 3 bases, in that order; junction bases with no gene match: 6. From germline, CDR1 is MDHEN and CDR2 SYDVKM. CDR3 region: CASSPTGDNYEQYF. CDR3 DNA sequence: TGTGCCAGCAGTCCGACAGGGGATAACTACGAGCAGTACTTC.

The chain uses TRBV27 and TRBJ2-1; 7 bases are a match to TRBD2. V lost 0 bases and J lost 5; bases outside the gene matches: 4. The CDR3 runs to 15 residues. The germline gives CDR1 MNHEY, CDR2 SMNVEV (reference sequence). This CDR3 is CASSLSGLPNNEQFF. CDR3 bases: TGTGCCAGCAGTTTATCGGGACTACCAAACAATGAGCAGTTCTTC.